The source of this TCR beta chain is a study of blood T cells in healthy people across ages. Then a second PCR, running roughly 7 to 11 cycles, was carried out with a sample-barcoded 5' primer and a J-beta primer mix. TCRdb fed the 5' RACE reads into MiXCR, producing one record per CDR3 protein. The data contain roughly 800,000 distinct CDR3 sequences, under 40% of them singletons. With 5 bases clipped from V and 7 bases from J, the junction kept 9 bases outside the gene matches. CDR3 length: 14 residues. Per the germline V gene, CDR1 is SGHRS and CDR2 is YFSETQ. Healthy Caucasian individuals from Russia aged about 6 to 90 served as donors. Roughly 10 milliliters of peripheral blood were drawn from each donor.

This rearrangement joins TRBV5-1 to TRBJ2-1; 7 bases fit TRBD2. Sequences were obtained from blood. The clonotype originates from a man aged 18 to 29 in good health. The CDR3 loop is CASSTGTIQNEQFF. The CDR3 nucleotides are TGCGCCAGCAGTACCGGGACTATCCAAAATGAGCAGTTCTTC.